This T cell receptor (beta chain) was identified in a study of CD8 T cells in ankylosing spondylitis. The study, taken as a whole, reports: Reportedly, significant enrichment of disease-linked clones occurred in matched ankylosing spondylitis synovial fluid. Typical of ankylosing spondylitis blood, it appeared, was a TCR beta motif of several highly homologous variants. Relatively rare in peripheral blood, disease-linked clones were also CD8+.

Concerning this clonotype: Its matching antigen is unknown.

This CDR3 spans 16 amino acids. The germline CDR1 and CDR2 sequences are LGHNA and YNFKEQ. V gave up 2 bases and J gave up 0 bases; unmatched junction bases: 4. A quantitative 5'-RACE method, one with molecular barcodes, was used to make TCR beta libraries. MiXCR was run by TCRdb on the 5' RACE reads, yielding one entry per CDR3 protein. The data show about 250,000 distinct CDR3 sequences, 32% seen once. The origin of this receptor is a male donor with ankylosing spondylitis or in good health (not recorded which). The sequenced sample consisted of blood, either unsorted or a sorted T cell fraction (not recorded which). The V call is TRBV4-2, the J call TRBJ1-1, with TRBD1 identical over 9 bases. CDR3 residues: CASSQWTGALNTEAFF. The CDR3 DNA follows: TGTGCCAGCAGCCAATGGACAGGGGCTTTGAACACTGAAGCTTTCTTT.